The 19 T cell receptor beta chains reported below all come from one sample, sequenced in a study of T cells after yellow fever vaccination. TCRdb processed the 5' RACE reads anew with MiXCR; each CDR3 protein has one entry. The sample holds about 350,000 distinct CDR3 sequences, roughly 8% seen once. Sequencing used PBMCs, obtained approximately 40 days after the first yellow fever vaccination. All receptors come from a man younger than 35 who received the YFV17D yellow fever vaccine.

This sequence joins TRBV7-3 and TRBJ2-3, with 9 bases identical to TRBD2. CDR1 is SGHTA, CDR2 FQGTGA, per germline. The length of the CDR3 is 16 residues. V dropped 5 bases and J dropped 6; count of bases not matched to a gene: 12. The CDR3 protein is CASSLWASGVFDTQYF. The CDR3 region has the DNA TGTGCCAGCAGCCTGTGGGCTAGCGGGGTATTCGATACGCAGTATTTT.

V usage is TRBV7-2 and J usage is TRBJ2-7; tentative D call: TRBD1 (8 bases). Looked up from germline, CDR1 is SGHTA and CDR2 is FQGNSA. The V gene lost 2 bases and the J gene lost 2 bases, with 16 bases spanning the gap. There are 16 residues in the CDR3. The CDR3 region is CASSLTGGVSTYEQYF. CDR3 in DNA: TGTGCCAGCAGCTTAACAGGGGGGGTTAGTACCTACGAGCAGTACTTC.

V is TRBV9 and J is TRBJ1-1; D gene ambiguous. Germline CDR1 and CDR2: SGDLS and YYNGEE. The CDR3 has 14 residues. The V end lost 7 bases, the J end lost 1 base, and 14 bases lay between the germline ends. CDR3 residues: CASGGARGNTEAFF. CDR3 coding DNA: TGTGCCAGCGGAGGAGCGCGGGGGAACACTGAAGCTTTCTTT.

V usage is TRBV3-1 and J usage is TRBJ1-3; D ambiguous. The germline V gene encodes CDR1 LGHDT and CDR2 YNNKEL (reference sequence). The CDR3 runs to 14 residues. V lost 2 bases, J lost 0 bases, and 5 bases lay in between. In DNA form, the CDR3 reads TGTGCCAGCAGCCAACTTCTCTCTGGAAACACCATATATTTT. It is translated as CASSQLLSGNTIYF.

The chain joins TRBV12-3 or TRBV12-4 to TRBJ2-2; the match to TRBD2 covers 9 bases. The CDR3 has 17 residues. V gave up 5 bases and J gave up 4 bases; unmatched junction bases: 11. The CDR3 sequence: CASSQAGTSRTTGELFF. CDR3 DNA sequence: TGTGCCAGCAGTCAAGCCGGGACTAGCAGAACCACCGGGGAGCTGTTTTTT.

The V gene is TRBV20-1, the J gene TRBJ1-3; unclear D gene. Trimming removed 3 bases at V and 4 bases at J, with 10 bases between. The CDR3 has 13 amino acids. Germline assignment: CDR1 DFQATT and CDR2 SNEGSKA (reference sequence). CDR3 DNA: TGCAGTGCTAGGCGTCTGGGGGGAAACACCATATATTTT. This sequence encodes CSARRLGGNTIYF.

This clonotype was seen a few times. In DNA, the CDR3 is TGTGCCAGCAGTGAATCGGGGGCCGGGAATGAAAAACTGTTTTTT. Its protein product is CASSESGAGNEKLFF. The chain carries TRBV25-1 and TRBJ1-4; D may be TRBD1 (6 bases). The CDR3 is 15 residues long. V lost 1 base and J lost 5, with 11 bases in between. CDR1 and CDR2 from the germline V gene are MGHDK and SYGVNS.

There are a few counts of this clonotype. In nucleotides, the CDR3 is TGTGCCAGCAGCCCGGGACAGGGTGATGCCGGGGAGCTGTTTTTT. It codes for CASSPGQGDAGELFF. This sequence joins TRBV12-3 or TRBV12-4 and TRBJ2-2; 9 bases map to TRBD1. Losses at the gene ends were 6 bases for V and 6 bases for J; bases not matched to a gene: 8. This CDR3 is built from 15 residues.

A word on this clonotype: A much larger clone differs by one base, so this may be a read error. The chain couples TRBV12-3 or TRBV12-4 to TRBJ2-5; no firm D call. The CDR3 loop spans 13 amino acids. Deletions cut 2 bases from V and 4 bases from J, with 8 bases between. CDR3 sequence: CASSLRVVETQYF. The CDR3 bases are TGTGCCAGCAGTTTACGGGTGGTAGAGACCCAGTACTTC.

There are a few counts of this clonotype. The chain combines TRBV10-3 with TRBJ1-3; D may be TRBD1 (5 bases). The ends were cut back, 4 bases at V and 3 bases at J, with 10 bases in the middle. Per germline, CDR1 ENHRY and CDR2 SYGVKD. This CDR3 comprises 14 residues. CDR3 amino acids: CAISGGAGGNTIYF. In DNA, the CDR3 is TGTGCCATCAGTGGGGGCGCAGGTGGAAACACCATATATTTT.

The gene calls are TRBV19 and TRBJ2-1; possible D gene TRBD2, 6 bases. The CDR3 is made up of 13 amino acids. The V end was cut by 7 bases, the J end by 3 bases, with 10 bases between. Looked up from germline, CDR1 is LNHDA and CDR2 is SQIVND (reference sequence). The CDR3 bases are TGTGCCAGTATAGGGACTTACTACAATGAGCAGTTCTTC. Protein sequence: CASIGTYYNEQFF.

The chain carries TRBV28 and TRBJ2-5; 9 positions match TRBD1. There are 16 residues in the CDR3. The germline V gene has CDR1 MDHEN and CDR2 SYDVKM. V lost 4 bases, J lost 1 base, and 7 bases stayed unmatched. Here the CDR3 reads CASSWLKDRGQETQYF. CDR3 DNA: TGTGCCAGCAGTTGGCTTAAGGACAGGGGCCAAGAGACCCAGTACTTC. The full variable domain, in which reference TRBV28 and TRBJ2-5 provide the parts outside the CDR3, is DVKVTQSSRYLVKRTGEKVFLECVQDMDHENMFWYRQDPGLGLRLIYFSYDVKMKEKGDIPEGYSVSREKKERFSLILESASTNQTSMYLCASSWLKDRGQETQYFGPGTRLLVL.

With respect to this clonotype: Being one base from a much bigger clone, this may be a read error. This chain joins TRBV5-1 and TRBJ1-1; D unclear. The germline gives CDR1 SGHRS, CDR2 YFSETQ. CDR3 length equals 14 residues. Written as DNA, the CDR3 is TGCGCCAGCAGCTTGGACAGCATGAACACTGAAGCTTCCTTT. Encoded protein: CASSLDSMNTEASF.

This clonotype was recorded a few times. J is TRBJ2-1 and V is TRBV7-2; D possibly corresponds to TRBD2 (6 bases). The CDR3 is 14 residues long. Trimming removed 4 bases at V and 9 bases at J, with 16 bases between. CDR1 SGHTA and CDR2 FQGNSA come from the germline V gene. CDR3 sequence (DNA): TGTGCCAGCAGCTCCCTCGGGGGAAAGGGTGAGCAGTTCTTC. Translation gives CASSSLGGKGEQFF.

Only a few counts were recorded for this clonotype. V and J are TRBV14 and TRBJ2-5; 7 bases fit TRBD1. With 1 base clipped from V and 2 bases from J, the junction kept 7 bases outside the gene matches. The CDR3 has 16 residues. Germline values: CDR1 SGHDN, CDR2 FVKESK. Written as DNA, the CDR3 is TGTGCCAGCAGCCAAGCCGCAGGGGGTCCACAAGAGACCCAGTACTTC. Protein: CASSQAAGGPQETQYF.

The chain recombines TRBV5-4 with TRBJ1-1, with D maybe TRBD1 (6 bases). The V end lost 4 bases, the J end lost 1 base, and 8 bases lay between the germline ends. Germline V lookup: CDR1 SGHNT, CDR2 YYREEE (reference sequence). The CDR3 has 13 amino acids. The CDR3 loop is CASSRDTNTEAFF. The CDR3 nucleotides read TGTGCCAGCAGCCGGGACACGAACACTGAAGCTTTCTTT.

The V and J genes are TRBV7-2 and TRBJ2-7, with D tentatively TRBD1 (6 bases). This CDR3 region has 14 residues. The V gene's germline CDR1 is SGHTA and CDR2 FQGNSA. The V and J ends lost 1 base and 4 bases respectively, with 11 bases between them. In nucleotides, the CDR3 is TGTGCCAGCAGCTTAGAGAAAGGGGGTTACGAGCAGTACGTC. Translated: CASSLEKGGYEQYV.

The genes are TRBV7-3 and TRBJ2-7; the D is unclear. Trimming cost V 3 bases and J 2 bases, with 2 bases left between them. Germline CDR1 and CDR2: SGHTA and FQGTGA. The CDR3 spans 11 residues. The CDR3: CASSFTYEQYV. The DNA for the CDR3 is TGTGCCAGCAGCTTCACCTACGAGCAGTACGTC.

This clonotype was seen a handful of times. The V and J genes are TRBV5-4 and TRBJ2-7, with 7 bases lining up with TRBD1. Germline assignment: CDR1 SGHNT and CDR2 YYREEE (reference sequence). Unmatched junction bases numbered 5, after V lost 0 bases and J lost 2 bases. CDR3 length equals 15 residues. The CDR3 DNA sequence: TGTGCCAGCAGCTTGGAACCGGGACAGACCTACGAGCAGTACTTC. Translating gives CASSLEPGQTYEQYF.